This T cell receptor (beta chain) was retrieved from a study of regulatory T cells in long-lasting Graves disease. Study-level findings and limits: Newly diagnosed disease favored TRBV20-1 and TRBJ2-1 over persistent disease.

Time point meaning: persistent/refractory GD, antithyroid drugs over 5 years with positive TRAb. Isolated PBMC RNA provided the starting material for the TCR library. Sequencing libraries for TCR beta were prepared with iRepertoire HTBI primers and Arm-PCR of CDR3 regions. TCRdb re-called the multiplex PCR reads with MiXCR, one entry per CDR3 protein. Among some 450,000 distinct CDR3 sequences listed, 20% to 30% were seen once. Germline V gives CDR1 LGHDT, CDR2 YNNKEL (reference sequence). Unmatched junction bases numbered 11, after V lost 4 bases and J lost 5 bases. The CDR3 is 15 amino acids. To note about this clonotype: Antigen unknown.

This TCR was recovered from a female donor with Graves disease. Sequences were derived from peripheral blood mononuclear cells (PBMCs), sampled when the disease was refractory, from a patient treated with antithyroid drugs. The rearrangement uses TRBV3-1 and TRBJ2-7; TRBD1 matches 7 bases. In DNA, the CDR3 is TGTGCCAGCAGCCTAGGGGGAGACAGGGCTCACGAGCAGTACTTC. Protein sequence: CASSLGGDRAHEQYF.